The 9 T cell receptor beta chains below all came from one sample that was sequenced in a study of T cell responses to AZD1222 COVID-19 vaccine. The protocol was immunoSEQ multiplex PCR, while the TCRdb copy is restricted to in-frame clones and leaves out a portion. The repertoire includes over 50,000 clones, 80% to 85% of them detected once, and 6.5% to 8% sits in the top ten. The sample consisted of peripheral blood, taken on day 0 of AZD1222 vaccination. These TCRs come from an adult in good health.

This chain connects TRBV2 to TRBJ2-7; 9 bases are shared with TRBD1. Germline-derived CDR1 and CDR2 are SNHLY and FYNNEI. The CDR3 is 16 residues long. Trimming cost V 4 bases and J 4 bases; bases outside gene matches: 11. The CDR3 nucleotides read TGTGCCAGCAGTGTGGGCCCGGGACAGGGTACTTACGAGCAGTACTTC. Amino acid sequence: CASSVGPGQGTYEQYF.

This clone appeared a single time. V usage is TRBV7-9 and J usage is TRBJ2-7; D remains unclear. Deletions cut 1 base from V and 4 bases from J, with 5 bases between. The germline gives CDR1 SEHNR, CDR2 FQNEAQ (reference sequence). This CDR3 contains 12 residues. The CDR3 spells CASSLGVYEQYF. The CDR3 DNA reads as TGTGCCAGCAGCTTAGGGGTTTACGAGCAGTACTTC.

The chain combines TRBV4-3 with TRBJ2-3, with D possibly being TRBD1 (6 bases). The CDR3 is 15 residues long. V was clipped by 2 bases and J by 0 bases, with 9 bases between them. From germline, CDR1 is LGHNA and CDR2 YSLEER. This CDR3 is CASSQFTGSTDTQYF. In nucleotides, the CDR3 is TGCGCCAGCAGCCAATTCACAGGGAGCACAGATACGCAGTATTTT.

This sequence joins TRBV28 and TRBJ2-7, with D hard to call. The CDR3 covers 12 residues. The germline gives CDR1 MDHEN, CDR2 SYDVKM. The V end was cut by 5 bases, the J end by 2 bases, with 7 bases between. Here the CDR3 reads CASSPLAYEQYF. As DNA, the CDR3 is TGTGCCAGCAGTCCGCTTGCCTACGAGCAGTACTTC.

This chain uses TRBV7-9 with TRBJ1-4; D remains ambiguous. This CDR3 contains 16 residues. CDR1 and CDR2 from the germline V gene are SEHNR and FQNEAQ (reference sequence). Trimming removed 1 base from V and 0 bases from J, with 9 bases in between. The chain's CDR3 is CASSLVAATTNEKLFF. The CDR3 DNA reads as TGTGCCAGCAGCTTAGTGGCAGCTACAACTAATGAAAAACTGTTTTTT. The full variable domain, rest sourced from reference TRBV7-9 and TRBJ1-4, is DTGVSQNPRHKITKRGQNVTFRCDPISEHNRLYWYRQTLGQGPEFLTYFQNEAQLEKSRLLSDRFSAERPKGSFSTLEIQRTEQGDSAMYLCASSLVAATTNEKLFFGSGTQLSVL.

This clone was picked up a small number of times. The genes are TRBV3-1 (or the pseudogene TRBV3-2) and TRBJ2-7, with D perhaps matching TRBD2 (6 bases). V lost 4 bases to trimming and J lost 7 bases, with 14 bases between them. The CDR3 has 13 residues. Looked up from germline, CDR1 is LGHDT and CDR2 is YNNKEL (reference sequence). The CDR3 protein is CASSPGQGREQYF. CDR3 DNA sequence: TGTGCCAGCAGCCCAGGACAAGGGAGGGAGCAGTACTTC.

V is TRBV5-1 and J is TRBJ2-1; 7 positions agree with TRBD1. Looked up from germline, CDR1 is SGHRS and CDR2 is YFSETQ. J gave up 3 bases and V 2 bases, and 5 bases lay outside the gene matches. This CDR3 region has 15 residues. The CDR3, as DNA: TGCGCCAGCAGCTTACCGGACAGGTTCTACAATGAGCAGTTCTTC. Translating gives CASSLPDRFYNEQFF.

This clone was picked up one time. V and J are TRBV27 and TRBJ2-6; D is ambiguous. V was cut by 1 base and J by 0 bases, with 7 bases left in between. The CDR3 is 16 amino acids. From germline, CDR1 is MNHEY and CDR2 SMNVEV (reference sequence). The CDR3 protein is CASSLYWSSGANVLTF. In DNA, the CDR3 is TGTGCCAGCAGTTTATACTGGAGCTCTGGGGCCAACGTCCTGACTTTC. Looking up the rest from reference TRBV27 and TRBJ2-6 gives the full variable domain: EAQVTQNPRYLITVTGKKLTVTCSQNMNHEYMSWYRQDPGLGLRQIYYSMNVEVTDKGDVPEGYKVSRKEKRNFPLILESPSPNQTSLYFCASSLYWSSGANVLTFGAGSRLTVL.

The chain combines TRBV13 with TRBJ2-6, with 7 bases lining up with TRBD1. The V and J ends lost 5 bases and 0 bases, in that order; junction bases with no gene match: 4. Germline V gene data show CDR1 as PRHDT and CDR2 as FYEKMQ (reference sequence). The CDR3 is made up of 16 amino acids. CDR3 in DNA: TGTGCCAGCAGCCACGACAGGGCCTCTGGGGCCAACGTCCTGACTTTC. It encodes CASSHDRASGANVLTF. The full variable domain, completed using reference TRBV13 and TRBJ2-6, is AAGVIQSPRHLIKEKRETATLKCYPIPRHDTVYWYQQGPGQDPQFLISFYEKMQSDKGSIPDRFSAQQFSDYHSELNMSSLELGDSALYFCASSHDRASGANVLTFGAGSRLTVL.